Presented here are 27 T cell receptor beta chains from one specimen sequenced in a study of cytomegalovirus exposure and HLA in healthy donors. The PCR employed 60 Vbeta primers together with 13 Jbeta primers. TCRdb's copy holds only in-frame clones and misses some; the assay was immunoSEQ multiplex PCR. Of about 120,000 clones listed, about 81% are singletons. The source material was PBMCs. The receptors were gathered from a man between 35 and 55 years old in good health and CMV-seronegative.

This clone was seen only a few times. V is TRBV27 and J is TRBJ1-1; no clear D. V was cut by 2 bases and J by 3 bases, with 10 bases left in between. CDR1 and CDR2 from the germline V gene are MNHEY and SMNVEV (reference sequence). CDR3 length equals 14 residues. The CDR3 coding sequence is TGTGCCAGCAGTTTAAATTCTGGCTACACTGAAGCTTTCTTT. Residues: CASSLNSGYTEAFF.

The V call is TRBV19, the J call TRBJ1-2; 7 nucleotides match TRBD1. The length of the CDR3 is 15 residues. Germline loops: CDR1 LNHDA, CDR2 SQIVND (reference sequence). V shed 5 bases and J 5 bases; nucleotides not matched to a gene: 11. CDR3 in amino acids: CASSPDRSALYGYTF. CDR3 DNA: TGTGCCAGTAGTCCGGACAGGTCGGCTCTGTATGGCTACACCTTC.

The CDR3 protein is CASSFAGGAGLREQYF. The CDR3 DNA reads as TGTGCCAGCAGTTTCGCAGGGGGCGCGGGACTACGCGAGCAGTACTTC. The chain couples TRBV28 to TRBJ2-7; D perhaps matches TRBD1 (8 bases). This CDR3 comprises 16 residues. Germline CDR1 and CDR2: MDHEN and SYDVKM. With 3 bases removed from V and 6 bases from J, the gap between germline ends came to 21 bases.

This clone appeared once. This sequence joins TRBV28 and TRBJ2-7; 7 bases are a match to TRBD1. J gave up 4 bases and V 8 bases, and 5 bases lay outside the gene matches. Germline CDR1 reads MDHEN; CDR2 reads SYDVKM. The CDR3 totals 12 residues. The CDR3 here is CASGTVVYEQYF. As DNA, the CDR3 is TGTGCCAGCGGGACAGTAGTTTACGAGCAGTACTTC.

The chain links TRBV7-9 to TRBJ1-1; TRBD1 aligns across 8 bases. The germline CDR1 and CDR2 sequences are SEHNR and FQNEAQ (reference sequence). The CDR3 has 14 amino acids. V dropped 5 bases and J dropped 7; count of bases not matched to a gene: 9. The CDR3 protein is CASSDRTGYGEAFF. The CDR3 DNA reads as TGTGCCAGCAGCGACCGGACAGGGTACGGTGAAGCTTTCTTT.

This rearrangement joins TRBV2 to TRBJ1-2; no reliable D call. CDR1 is SNHLY and CDR2 is FYNNEI in the germline V gene. The germline V and J ends were trimmed by 6 bases and 6 bases, with 14 bases remaining between them. The CDR3 has 13 amino acids. The CDR3 region has the DNA TGTGCCAGCAGGGACCGGGGATCGGATGGCTACACCTTC. Amino acids: CASRDRGSDGYTF.

This clone was seen a handful of times. The chain employs TRBV5-6 and TRBJ1-2; tentative D call: TRBD1 (6 bases). Germline assignment: CDR1 SGHDT and CDR2 YYEEEE. The germline V and J ends were trimmed by 0 bases and 2 bases, with 14 bases remaining between them. CDR3 size: 16 residues. The CDR3 DNA sequence: TGTGCCAGCAGCTTGGGGCGGCGGGGGGCGAACTATGGCTACACCTTC. It yields the protein CASSLGRRGANYGYTF.

This chain joins TRBV9 and TRBJ2-7; 9 nucleotides align to TRBD2. There are 16 residues in the CDR3. Per the germline V gene, CDR1 is SGDLS and CDR2 is YYNGEE. V lost 2 bases, J lost 5 bases, and 11 bases stayed unmatched. In nucleotides, the CDR3 is TGTGCCAGCAGCGTCACCGCCTCGGGACTAGCCCACGAGCAGTACTTC. Its protein product is CASSVTASGLAHEQYF. The whole variable domain, filled in from reference TRBV9 and TRBJ2-7, reads DSGVTQTPKHLITATGQRVTLRCSPRSGDLSVYWYQQSLDQGLQFLIQYYNGEERAKGNILERFSAQQFPDLHSELNLSSLELGDSALYFCASSVTASGLAHEQYFGPGTRLTVT.

Only a few counts were recorded for this clone. The gene calls are TRBV7-9 and TRBJ1-3, with 7 bases aligning to TRBD1. After removal of 5 bases from V and 3 bases from J, the junction contained 7 bases not matched to a gene. CDR1 and CDR2 (germline): SEHNR, FQNEAQ (reference sequence). The CDR3 loop spans 15 amino acids. CDR3 nucleotides: TGTGCCAGCAGCCTGACAGGGACGATTGGAAACACCATATATTTT. It translates to CASSLTGTIGNTIYF.

The CDR3 region is CASSLAGRVAGGLNEQFF. For the CDR3, the DNA is TGTGCCAGCAGCTTAGCGGGTAGGGTGGCGGGAGGGCTCAATGAGCAGTTCTTC. This sequence joins TRBV11-2 and TRBJ2-1; 9 positions agree with TRBD2. The CDR3 consists of 18 residues. From germline, CDR1 is SGHAT and CDR2 FQNNGV. The J segment lost 6 bases and the V segment lost 1 base, leaving 13 bases of the junction unmatched.

This clone was counted between two and nine times. V is TRBV29-1 and J is TRBJ1-1; perhaps TRBD1 as D (6 bases). Germline CDR1 reads SQVTM; CDR2 reads ANQGSEA. With 5 bases removed from V and 3 bases from J, the gap between germline ends came to 16 bases. The CDR3 consists of 14 residues. This CDR3 reads CSVSSNGGHTEAFF. The CDR3 DNA reads TGCAGCGTTAGTTCTAACGGGGGGCACACTGAAGCTTTCTTT.

The chain uses TRBV20-1 and TRBJ1-1, with TRBD1 matching over 7 bases. Looked up from germline, CDR1 is DFQATT and CDR2 is SNEGSKA (reference sequence). This CDR3 spans 11 amino acids. Trimming at V came to 6 bases and at J to 6 bases, leaving 4 bases not matched to a gene. The CDR3 bases are TGCAGTGCAAGGGGGCGGTCTGAAGCTTTCTTT. This sequence encodes CSARGRSEAFF.

This chain joins TRBV7-8 and TRBJ1-1; tentatively, D is TRBD1 (6 bases). The ends were cut back, 5 bases at V and 3 bases at J, with 19 bases in the middle. The CDR3 has 16 amino acids. Germline CDR1 reads SGHVS; CDR2 reads FQNEAQ. The CDR3 DNA reads TGTGCCAGCAGCCGAGGGACACCTCGTATGGACACTGAAGCTTTCTTT. This codes for CASSRGTPRMDTEAFF.

The chain has TRBV7-8 and TRBJ2-5, with TRBD1 as a possible D gene (5 bases). V dropped 7 bases and J dropped 4 bases, with 13 bases sitting between them. Germline CDR1 is SGHVS and CDR2 is FQNEAQ. This CDR3 has 13 residues. The CDR3 protein is CASTSIGAETQYF. Here the CDR3 DNA reads TGTGCCAGCACCTCCATAGGGGCAGAGACCCAGTACTTC.

This clone was seen more than once but under ten times. The rearrangement links TRBV15 to TRBJ2-7; D might be TRBD2 (6 bases). Trimming removed 3 bases at V and 7 bases at J, with 10 bases between. CDR3 length: 12 residues. Germline assignment: CDR1 LNHNV and CDR2 YYDKDF (reference sequence). The CDR3 reads CATSRAEGEQYF. CDR3 sequence (DNA): TGTGCCACCAGCAGGGCGGAGGGAGAGCAGTACTTC.

The rearrangement links TRBV18 to TRBJ2-7; D possibly corresponds to TRBD1 (5 bases). The germline gives CDR1 KGHSH, CDR2 LQKENI. Deletions cut 2 bases from V and 6 bases from J, with 8 bases between. There are 12 residues in the CDR3. The CDR3 here is CASSPDQGEQYF. The CDR3 DNA sequence: TGTGCCAGCTCACCAGACCAGGGCGAGCAGTACTTC.

The chain employs TRBV25-1 and TRBJ1-6; D perhaps matches TRBD1 (5 bases). Germline loops: CDR1 MGHDK, CDR2 SYGVNS. V lost 3 bases and J 9 bases, leaving 9 bases between the germline ends. The CDR3 is 13 residues long. CDR3 nucleotides: TGTGCCAGCAGTGAGCAGGGCGTTTCACCCCTCCACTTT. Translating it yields CASSEQGVSPLHF.

The rearrangement uses TRBV27 and TRBJ2-7; 7 bases match TRBD2. CDR3 length: 14 amino acids. Trimming removed 3 bases from V and 6 bases from J; junction bases left unmatched: 8. Germline CDR1 and CDR2: MNHEY and SMNVEV (reference sequence). The CDR3 DNA reads TGTGCCAGCAGTTTGGCGGGAGTTTCGGTCGAGCAGTACTTC. Residues: CASSLAGVSVEQYF.

The chain links TRBV29-1 to TRBJ1-1; 8 nucleotides match TRBD1. Looked up from germline, CDR1 is SQVTM and CDR2 is ANQGSEA. This CDR3 spans 13 amino acids. Trimming at V came to 7 bases and at J to 7 bases, leaving 11 bases not matched to a gene. The CDR3, as DNA: TGCAGCGCCAAGGGCCAGGGGGCGATTGAAGCTTTCTTT. Translated, it gives CSAKGQGAIEAFF. Full variable domain (rest looked up from reference TRBV29-1 and TRBJ1-1): SAVISQKPSRDICQRGTSLTIQCQVDSQVTMMFWYRQQPGQSLTLIATANQGSEATYESGFVIDKFPISRPNLTFSTLTVSNMSPEDSSIYLCSAKGQGAIEAFFGQGTRLTVV.

The rearrangement links TRBV27 to TRBJ2-2; D is perhaps TRBD1 (5 bases). The V gene lost 8 bases and the J gene lost 5 bases, with 18 bases spanning the gap. Germline values: CDR1 MNHEY, CDR2 SMNVEV (reference sequence). CDR3 size: 15 residues. This CDR3 is CASQPWGPGTGELFF. Here the CDR3 DNA reads TGTGCCAGCCAACCGTGGGGCCCCGGGACCGGGGAGCTGTTTTTT.

The chain has TRBV27 and TRBJ2-7, with 7 bases lining up with TRBD2. Trimming took 6 bases from V and 2 from J; bases not matched to a gene: 4. The CDR3 covers 13 residues. CDR1 MNHEY and CDR2 SMNVEV come from the germline V gene (reference sequence). The CDR3 sequence is CASSPSGTYEQYF. In DNA, the CDR3 is TGTGCCAGCAGCCCTAGCGGCACCTACGAGCAGTACTTC.

This clone was picked up one time. This chain connects TRBV7-9 to TRBJ2-7; the match to TRBD2 covers 10 bases. Germline values: CDR1 SEHNR, CDR2 FQNEAQ (reference sequence). The CDR3 has 14 residues. V gave up 2 bases and J gave up 4 bases; unmatched junction bases: 2. CDR3 sequence: CASSLRTSGYEQYF. As DNA, the CDR3 is TGTGCCAGCAGCTTAAGGACTAGCGGATACGAGCAGTACTTC.

This clone was counted only a few times. The J gene is TRBJ2-3, the V gene TRBV5-1; D is unresolved. The CDR3 covers 13 residues. Trimming removed 7 bases at V and 0 bases at J, with 9 bases between. The V gene's germline CDR1 is SGHRS and CDR2 YFSETQ. The CDR3 DNA sequence: TGCGCCAGCTCCCCAACTAGCACAGATACGCAGTATTTT. Its translation: CASSPTSTDTQYF.

The rearrangement links TRBV19 to TRBJ2-7; 9 bases fit TRBD2. The V and J ends lost 3 bases and 2 bases, in that order; junction bases with no gene match: 2. The CDR3 is 14 amino acids. In germline, CDR1 is LNHDA, CDR2 SQIVND (reference sequence). The CDR3 loop is CASSILAGPYEQYF. DNA of the CDR3: TGTGCCAGTAGTATCCTAGCGGGGCCCTACGAGCAGTACTTC.

The chain recombines TRBV9 with TRBJ1-1; TRBD1 aligns across 9 bases. CDR3 length equals 14 residues. V lost 3 bases to trimming and J lost 5 bases; unmatched junction nucleotides: 5. Germline assignment: CDR1 SGDLS and CDR2 YYNGEE. The CDR3 is CASSAEGTGTEAFF. Written as DNA, the CDR3 is TGTGCCAGCAGCGCAGAGGGGACAGGGACTGAAGCTTTCTTT.

CDR3 in DNA: TGTGCCAGCAGCCTGGGACAGGGGATCGGAGGCCAGTACTTC. This codes for CASSLGQGIGGQYF. V and J are TRBV7-9 and TRBJ2-5; TRBD1 aligns across 10 bases. V shed 5 bases, J shed 10 bases, and the junction held 10 bases outside the gene matches. This CDR3 comprises 14 residues. CDR1 SEHNR and CDR2 FQNEAQ come from the germline V gene (reference sequence).

The gene calls are TRBV28 and TRBJ2-7, with TRBD1 identical over 10 bases. Germline V gives CDR1 MDHEN, CDR2 SYDVKM. Trimming cost V 5 bases and J 4 bases; bases outside gene matches: 11. The CDR3 is 16 amino acids. The CDR3 loop reads CASSLHPGQGMYEQYF. The CDR3, as DNA: TGTGCCAGCAGTCTCCACCCGGGACAGGGGATGTACGAGCAGTACTTC.